Below are 22 T cell receptor beta chains sequenced from a single sample in a study of OX40 agonist ivuxolimab in advanced cancers. TCRdb's copy holds only in-frame clones and misses some; the assay was immunoSEQ multiplex PCR. This table holds 30,000 to 45,000 clones, over 80% found once. This specimen consisted of CD4+ or CD8+ T cells sorted from blood, obtained in a trial of the OX40 agonist ivuxolimab. Receptor source: an adult with an advanced solid tumor such as melanoma, head and neck, liver or kidney cancer.

The chain carries TRBV5-1 and TRBJ2-3; D uncertain. Germline lookup yields CDR1 SGHRS and CDR2 YFSETQ. Trimming took off 0 bases at V and 2 bases at J, with 7 bases between the two ends. This CDR3 is built from 14 residues. The CDR3 nucleotides read TGCGCCAGCAGCTTGGCCTCCCCCACAGATACGCAGTATTTT. Protein: CASSLASPTDTQYF. Supplemented by reference TRBV5-1 and TRBJ2-3, the full variable domain reads KAGVTQTPRYLIKTRGQQVTLSCSPISGHRSVSWYQQTPGQGLQFLFEYFSETQRNKGNFPGRFSGRQFSNSRSEMNVSTLELGDSALYLCASSLASPTDTQYFGPGTRLTVL.

This sequence joins TRBV28 and TRBJ1-6; TRBD1 matches 7 bases. From germline, CDR1 is MDHEN and CDR2 SYDVKM. Unmatched junction bases numbered 17, after V lost 1 base and J lost 8 bases. The CDR3 has 19 residues. Here the CDR3 DNA reads TGTGCCAGCAGTTTATCGACAGGGTTGGGGAGTGCTTTCGATTCACCCCTCCACTTT. It codes for CASSLSTGLGSAFDSPLHF.

With respect to this clone: The junction shows a germline mismatch at one end, possibly a read error. The V and J genes are TRBV7-3 and TRBJ2-1; tentatively, D is TRBD1 or TRBD2 (5 bases each). Germline CDR1 reads SGHTA; CDR2 reads FQGTGA. CDR3 length equals 15 residues. CDR3 in DNA: TGTACCAGCAGCCAAAAAAGGGGACCTGGGGATGAGCAGTTCTTC. This translates into CTSSQKRGPGDEQFF.

A single count supports this clone. The rearrangement uses TRBV30 and TRBJ1-3; no firm D call. Trimming removed 4 bases from V and 1 base from J, with 8 bases in between. Germline V gives CDR1 GTSNPN, CDR2 SVGIG (reference sequence). The CDR3 loop spans 13 amino acids. The CDR3 DNA follows: TGTGCCTGGAATAGGGCTTCTGGAAACACCATATATTTT. As protein: CAWNRASGNTIYF.

This rearrangement joins TRBV12-2 to TRBJ2-4; the table's D call, TRBD2, was not checked against the DNA. TRBV12-2 corresponds to a pseudogene. This CDR3 contains 15 residues. This chain's CDR3 is CASRLGWGFGDIQYF. The CDR3 DNA reads as TGTGCAAGTCGCTTAGGATGGGGATTCGGGGACATTCAGTACTTC.

The chain joins TRBV18 to TRBJ1-1, with D maybe TRBD1 (5 bases). V lost 4 bases and J 1 base, leaving 13 bases between the germline ends. Germline CDR1 KGHSH, CDR2 LQKENI. The CDR3 spans 15 residues. The CDR3 here is CASSLQSGGNTEAFF. The CDR3 DNA reads TGTGCCAGCTCACTCCAGAGCGGGGGGAACACTGAAGCTTTCTTT.

This clone was detected once. V usage is TRBV5-8 and J usage is TRBJ2-5; D not resolved. Trimming shortened V by 2 bases and J by 4 bases, and 6 bases separated the two germline ends. This CDR3 has 12 residues. The germline gives CDR1 SGHTS, CDR2 YDEGEE. The CDR3 coding sequence is TGTGCCAGCAGCTTCTCCAGAGAGACCCAGTACTTC. It specifies CASSFSRETQYF.

This clone was seen a few times. V is TRBV7-3 and J is TRBJ1-2; D is undetermined. Trimming took off 0 bases at V and 7 bases at J, with 9 bases between the two ends. CDR3 length: 13 residues. Germline CDR1 is SGHTA and CDR2 is FQGTGA. This chain's CDR3 is CASSLTVGGGYTF. CDR3 nucleotide sequence: TGTGCCAGCAGCTTAACCGTGGGCGGTGGCTACACCTTC.

The chain uses TRBV6-6 and TRBJ2-7; D possibly uses TRBD1 or TRBD2 (5 bases each). CDR1 and CDR2 (germline): MNHNY, SVGAGI (reference sequence). Between the trimmed V and J ends, which lost 5 bases and 3 bases, there was a span of 14 bases. CDR3 length: 14 residues. In DNA form, the CDR3 reads TGTGCCAGCAGTGACCGGGACGGTCTCTACGAGCAGTACTTC. This codes for CASSDRDGLYEQYF.

The chain recombines TRBV2 with TRBJ1-5, with no clear D. Germline CDR1 and CDR2: SNHLY and FYNNEI. The V and J ends lost 5 bases and 8 bases respectively, with 10 bases between them. CDR3 size: 12 residues. This chain's CDR3 is CASSFPPEPQHF. DNA of the CDR3: TGTGCCAGCAGTTTCCCCCCAGAGCCCCAGCATTTT. The full variable domain, rest sourced from reference TRBV2 and TRBJ1-5, is EPEVTQTPSHQVTQMGQEVILRCVPISNHLYFYWYRQILGQKVEFLVSFYNNEISEKSEIFDDQFSVERPDGSNFTLKIRSTKLEDSAMYFCASSFPPEPQHFGDGTRLSIL.

The gene calls are TRBV2 and TRBJ2-1, with D maybe TRBD2 (6 bases). The V gene lost 8 bases and the J gene lost 5 bases, with 16 bases spanning the gap. The CDR3 is made up of 14 amino acids. Germline-derived CDR1 and CDR2 are SNHLY and FYNNEI. Here the CDR3 DNA reads TGTGCCAGCTGTAGATCCCGGGAGCACAATGAGCAGTTCTTC. It is translated as CASCRSREHNEQFF.

This clone was seen only once. The rearrangement joins TRBV5-4 to TRBJ2-3, with 9 nucleotides matching TRBD2. Germline V gene data show CDR1 as SGHNT and CDR2 as YYREEE (reference sequence). The CDR3 runs to 15 residues. J lost 4 bases, V lost 1 base, and 4 bases had no gene match. CDR3 coding DNA: TGTGCCAGCAGCTTGCTAGCGGGGTCCTCAGATACGCAGTATTTT. Protein sequence: CASSLLAGSSDTQYF.

This clone appeared a single time. V is TRBV6-5 and J is TRBJ2-7, with 10 bases aligning to TRBD1. CDR1 MNHEY and CDR2 SVGAGI come from the germline V gene. The CDR3 sequence is 15 residues long. The V segment lost 5 bases and the J segment 2 bases; nucleotides outside the gene matches: 6. The DNA of the CDR3 is TGTGCCAGCAGTCTCCGGGACAGGGGCACCTACGAGCAGTACTTC. Its protein is CASSLRDRGTYEQYF.

This chain uses TRBV21-1 with TRBJ1-4. TRBV21-1 has pseudogene status. There are 11 residues in the CDR3. The CDR3 region is CASSAREKLFF. In DNA, the CDR3 is TGTGCCAGCAGCGCTCGCGAAAAACTGTTTTTT.

V gene TRBV7-8 combines with J gene TRBJ2-7; D tentatively fits TRBD1 or TRBD2 (5 bases each). CDR1 is SGHVS, CDR2 FQNEAQ, per germline. CDR3 length: 12 amino acids. V was clipped by 3 bases and J by 5 bases, with 8 bases between them. The CDR3 sequence: CASSLGDHEQYF. The CDR3 nucleotides are TGTGCCAGCAGCTTGGGGGACCACGAGCAGTACTTC.

This clone was counted a few times. This chain connects TRBV20-1 to TRBJ2-6; tentative D call: TRBD1 (5 bases). Between the trimmed V and J ends, which lost 5 bases and 12 bases, there was a span of 11 bases. The CDR3 is 11 residues long. CDR1 is DFQATT, CDR2 SNEGSKA, per germline (reference sequence). The CDR3 loop is CSASQGRVLTF. Here the CDR3 DNA reads TGCAGTGCTTCCCAGGGCCGCGTCCTGACTTTC.

The chain couples TRBV9 to TRBJ2-7; 12 nucleotides align to TRBD1. Germline-derived CDR1 and CDR2 are SGDLS and YYNGEE. J lost 7 bases, V lost 0 bases, and 11 bases had no gene match. This CDR3 has 17 residues. DNA for the CDR3: TGTGCCAGCAGCGTAGCCCAGTCGGGACAGGGGGCGCGGGAGCAGTACTTC. Translating gives CASSVAQSGQGAREQYF. Using reference TRBV9 and TRBJ2-7 for the parts outside the CDR3, the full variable domain is DSGVTQTPKHLITATGQRVTLRCSPRSGDLSVYWYQQSLDQGLQFLIQYYNGEERAKGNILERFSAQQFPDLHSELNLSSLELGDSALYFCASSVAQSGQGAREQYFGPGTRLTVT.

This sequence joins TRBV25-1 and TRBJ2-3; no definite D call. The CDR3 loop spans 14 amino acids. Between the trimmed V and J ends, which lost 1 base and 0 bases, there was a span of 5 bases. Germline CDR1 and CDR2: MGHDK and SYGVNS. The CDR3 region has the DNA TGTGCCAGCAGTGAATTGGCCAGCACAGATACGCAGTATTTT. Translation gives CASSELASTDTQYF.

The V call is TRBV6-5, the J call TRBJ2-7; possible D gene TRBD2, 5 bases. Germline V lookup: CDR1 MNHEY, CDR2 SVGAGI. The germline V and J ends were trimmed by 4 bases and 3 bases, with 13 bases remaining between them. The CDR3 has 14 amino acids. The CDR3 DNA is TGTGCCAGCAGTTTCCGATACGGGGTCTACGAGCAGTACTTC. Protein sequence: CASSFRYGVYEQYF.

This chain joins TRBV29-1 and TRBJ1-2; 11 nucleotides line up with TRBD1. CDR3 length equals 13 residues. J was trimmed by 8 bases and V by 3 bases; bases with no gene match: 5. CDR1 SQVTM and CDR2 ANQGSEA come from the germline V gene. This CDR3 reads CSVEVGQGGGYTF. The CDR3 DNA reads as TGCAGCGTTGAGGTGGGACAGGGGGGCGGCTACACCTTC.

The chain carries TRBV7-9 and TRBJ1-2, with D unclear. Trimming took 2 bases from V and 2 from J, leaving 15 bases between them. Per the germline V gene, CDR1 is SEHNR and CDR2 is FQNEAQ (reference sequence). The CDR3 runs 16 residues. The CDR3 here is CASSLSFRPANYGYTF. In DNA form, the CDR3 reads TGTGCCAGCAGCTTATCCTTTCGGCCGGCAAACTATGGCTACACCTTC.

J is TRBJ2-7 and V is TRBV6-5; TRBD1 matches 8 bases. This CDR3 contains 14 residues. The V and J ends lost 8 bases and 5 bases, in that order; junction bases with no gene match: 11. From germline, CDR1 is MNHEY and CDR2 SVGAGI. CDR3: CASGYRGLRNEQYF. Here the CDR3 DNA reads TGTGCCAGCGGGTACAGGGGGTTAAGGAACGAGCAGTACTTC.